Below are 7 T cell receptor beta chains sequenced from a single sample in a study of Graves' ophthalmopathy and Graves' hyperthyroidism. The authors amplified TCR beta CDR3 regions from RNA transcripts. The authors performed first-round RT-PCR with HTBI primers and then a second-round multiplex PCR. One entry per CDR3 protein results from TCRdb running MiXCR on the multiplex PCR reads. The data show a few hundred thousand distinct CDR3 sequences, 15% to 20% seen once. Input material: peripheral blood. The source of these receptors is an adult woman with stable Graves' hyperthyroidism.

Many counts were recorded for this clonotype. The CDR3 loop reads CASSLGLTTYEQYF. CDR3 nucleotides: TGTGCCAGCAGCTTAGGTCTCACAACCTACGAGCAGTACTTC. The V call is TRBV11-2, the J call TRBJ2-7; D unclear. Germline assignment: CDR1 SGHAT and CDR2 FQNNGV. The CDR3 length is 14 residues. Trimming cost V 1 base and J 2 bases, with 9 bases left between them.

This clonotype was counted a single time. This chain joins TRBV11-3 and TRBJ2-7; TRBD1 matches at 12 bases. CDR1 and CDR2 (germline): SGHNT, YENEEA. This CDR3 has 15 amino acids. V was pared by 5 bases and J by 5 bases, with 7 bases of the junction left unmatched. CDR3 in amino acids: CASSRPGTGGHEQYF. The CDR3 DNA sequence: TGTGCCAGCAGCCGACCCGGGACAGGGGGCCACGAGCAGTACTTC.

J is TRBJ2-5 and V is TRBV12-3 or TRBV12-4; the D is unclear. V was cut by 9 bases and J by 5 bases, with 16 bases left in between. This CDR3 is built from 13 residues. The CDR3 nucleotides read TGTGCCAGTGGGATGCAATTGCGGGAGACCCAGTACTTC. Its protein product is CASGMQLRETQYF.

The rearrangement joins TRBV2 to TRBJ2-7; the D call may be TRBD1 or TRBD2 (5 bases each). Germline V lookup: CDR1 SNHLY, CDR2 FYNNEI. This CDR3 is 13 amino acids long. Trimming cost V 7 bases and J 2 bases, with 12 bases left between them. The CDR3 sequence is CASNRDAPYEQYF. The CDR3 DNA is TGTGCCAGCAACCGGGACGCCCCCTACGAGCAGTACTTC.

This clonotype was seen a few times. Germline is not matched at one junction end, which may reflect a read error. The J gene is TRBJ2-4, the V gene TRBV29-1, with D possibly called TRBD1 or TRBD2 (6 bases each). Per germline, CDR1 SQVTM and CDR2 ANQGSEA. This CDR3 has 11 residues. The CDR3 DNA is TGCAGCGTTGTCGGGGGCAACATTAAGTACTTC. It is translated as CSVVGGNIKYF.

The V and J genes are TRBV6-5 and TRBJ1-3; TRBD1 agrees at 8 bases. CDR1 MNHEY and CDR2 SVGAGI come from the germline V gene. The CDR3 is made up of 17 amino acids. J was trimmed by 0 bases and V by 4 bases; bases with no gene match: 8. The CDR3 loop reads CASSSHPTGDSGNTIYF. The CDR3, as DNA: TGTGCCAGCAGTTCTCACCCGACAGGGGACTCTGGAAACACCATATATTTT.

This clonotype was recorded at least ten times. This sequence joins TRBV6-1 and TRBJ2-2; D is perhaps TRBD1 (5 bases). With 2 bases removed from V and 0 bases from J, the gap between germline ends came to 13 bases. The CDR3 has 17 amino acids. Germline CDR1 MNHNS, CDR2 SASEGT. CDR3 bases: TGTGCCAGCAGTGAATGGACACTTGCCGCGAACACCGGGGAGCTGTTTTTT. Its protein is CASSEWTLAANTGELFF.